The clone carrying this T cell receptor beta chain appeared a few times. What it binds is not known. The data originate from a study of T-cell memory formation after mild COVID-19. Whole-study context: Among the donors, TCR clusters were largely specific to each donor.

TCRdb re-analysed the 5' RACE reads in MiXCR, keeping a single row per CDR3 protein. The sample shows approximately 430,000 distinct CDR3 sequences, 23% of them seen only once. Findings and limits, study-wide: That cross-reactive memory joined was suggested by some responding clones appearing in pre-infection memory. Specificity for SARS-CoV-2 was not confirmed among the second-wave clones peaking on day 37.

Specimen: PBMCs or a T cell subset sorted from them (not recorded which). This receptor was identified in an adult woman who had mild COVID-19 (a few samples of this study predate the infection). Cell type and time point are not known.

The CDR3 nucleotides read TGTGCCAGCAGCTCGGACAGGGCTAATGAAAAACTGTTTTTT. It specifies CASSSDRANEKLFF. This rearrangement joins TRBV12-3 or TRBV12-4 to TRBJ1-4, with 8 nucleotides matching TRBD1. This CDR3 is built from 14 residues. After removal of 6 bases from V and 3 bases from J, the junction contained 3 bases not matched to a gene.